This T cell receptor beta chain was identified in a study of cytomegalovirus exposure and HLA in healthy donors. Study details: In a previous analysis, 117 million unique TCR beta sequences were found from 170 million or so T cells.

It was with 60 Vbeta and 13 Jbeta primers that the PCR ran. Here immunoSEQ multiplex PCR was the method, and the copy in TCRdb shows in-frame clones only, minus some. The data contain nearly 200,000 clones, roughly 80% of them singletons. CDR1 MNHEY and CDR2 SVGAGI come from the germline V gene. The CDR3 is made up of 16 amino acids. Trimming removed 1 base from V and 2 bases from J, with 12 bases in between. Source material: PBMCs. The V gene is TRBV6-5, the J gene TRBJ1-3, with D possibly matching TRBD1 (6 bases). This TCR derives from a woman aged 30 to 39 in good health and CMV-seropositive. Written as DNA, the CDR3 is TGTGCCAGCAGTTACTGGGGTGGACAGACTGGAAACACCATATATTTT. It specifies CASSYWGGQTGNTIYF.